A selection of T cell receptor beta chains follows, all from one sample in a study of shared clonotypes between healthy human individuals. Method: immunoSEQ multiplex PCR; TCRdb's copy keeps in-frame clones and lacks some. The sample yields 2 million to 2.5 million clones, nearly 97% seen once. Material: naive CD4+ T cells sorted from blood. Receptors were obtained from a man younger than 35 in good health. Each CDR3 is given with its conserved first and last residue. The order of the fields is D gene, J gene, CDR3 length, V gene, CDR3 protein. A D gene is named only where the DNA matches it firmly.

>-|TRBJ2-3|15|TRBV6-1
CASSEMGFSTDTQYF
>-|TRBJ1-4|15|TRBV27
CASSSFTLGEEKLFF
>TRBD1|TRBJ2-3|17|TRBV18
CASSPQGTRGNTDTQYF
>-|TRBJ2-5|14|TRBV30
CAWSVILAQETQYF
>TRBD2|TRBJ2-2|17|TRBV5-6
CASSLSLAGPSGGELFF
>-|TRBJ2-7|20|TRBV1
CTSSQDRNSGTKLMTYEQYF
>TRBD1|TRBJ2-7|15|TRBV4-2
CASSQGTGFEDEQYF
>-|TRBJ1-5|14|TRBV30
CALDGSGSNQPQHF
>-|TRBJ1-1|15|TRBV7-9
CASSALGRGYTEAFF
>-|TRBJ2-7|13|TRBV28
CASSLESRSEQYF
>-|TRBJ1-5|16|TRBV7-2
CASSLFQGTGNQPQHF
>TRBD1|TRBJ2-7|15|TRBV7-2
CASSLSTGVVYEQYF
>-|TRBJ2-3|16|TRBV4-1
CASSQGPGQGIDTQYF
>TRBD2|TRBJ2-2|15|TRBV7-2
CASSLIGTSYGELFF
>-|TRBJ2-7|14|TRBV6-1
CASSGGGTRYEQYF
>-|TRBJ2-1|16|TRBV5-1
CASSLVGQGNYNEQFF
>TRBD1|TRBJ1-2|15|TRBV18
CASSPAGQGVYGYTF
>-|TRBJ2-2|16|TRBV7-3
CASTSYGPLRPGELFF
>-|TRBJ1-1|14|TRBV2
CASTRGNMNTEAFF
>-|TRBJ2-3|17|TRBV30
CAWSGQKGKLSTDTQYF
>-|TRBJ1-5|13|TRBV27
CASSPRQPQPQHF
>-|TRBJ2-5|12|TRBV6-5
CASSRAEETQYF
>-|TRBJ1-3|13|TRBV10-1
CASSKRNGNTIYF
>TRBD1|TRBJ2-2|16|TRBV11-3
CASSARQGVTAGELFF
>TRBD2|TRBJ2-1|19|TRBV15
CATSGAWGTSGGSYNEQFF
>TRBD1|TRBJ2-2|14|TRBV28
CASSRQGRTGELFF
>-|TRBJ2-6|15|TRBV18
CASSPQASGANVLTF
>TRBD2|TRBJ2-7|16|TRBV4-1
CASSQDATGGPSPQYF
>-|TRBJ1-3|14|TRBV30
CAWSGEISGNTIYF
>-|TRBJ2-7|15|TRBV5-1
CASSLVEAGSYEQYF
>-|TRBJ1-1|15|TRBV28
CASSPSGRKNTEAFF
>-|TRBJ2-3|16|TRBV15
CATSRAGGGGTDTQYF
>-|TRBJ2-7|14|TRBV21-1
CASPKGRSLYEQYF
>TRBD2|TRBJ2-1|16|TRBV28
CASSLWAGGNDNEQFF
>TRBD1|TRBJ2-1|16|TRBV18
CASSPPLTGGKNEQFF
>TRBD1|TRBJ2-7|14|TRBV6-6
CASREGTGTYEQYF
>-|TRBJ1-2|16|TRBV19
CASSIGSRRANYGYTF